The sequence of this TCR beta chain was determined in a study of OX40 agonist ivuxolimab in advanced cancers. Study-level information: Patients in the trial were receiving intravenous ivuxolimab every 2 weeks, at doses of 0.01 to 10 mg/kg. One patient with hepatocellular carcinoma and two with cutaneous melanoma, three in all, had partial responses.

Clones were sequenced by immunoSEQ multiplex PCR, and TCRdb holds only the in-frame ones, with some missing. The sample lists roughly 43,000 clones; 70% to 90% were seen once. The sequencing used CD4+ or CD8+ T cells sorted from blood, collected in a trial of the OX40 agonist ivuxolimab. The clonotype comes from an adult with an advanced solid tumor such as melanoma, head and neck, liver or kidney cancer.

The CDR3 sequence: CASSAYLAGGSTDTQYF. CDR3 DNA sequence: TGTGCCAGCAGCGCCTACCTAGCGGGGGGGAGCACAGATACGCAGTATTTT. The V and J genes are TRBV9 and TRBJ2-3, with 12 nucleotides matching TRBD2. The V gene's germline CDR1 is SGDLS and CDR2 YYNGEE. V shed 3 bases and J 0 bases; nucleotides not matched to a gene: 5. The CDR3 runs to 17 residues.